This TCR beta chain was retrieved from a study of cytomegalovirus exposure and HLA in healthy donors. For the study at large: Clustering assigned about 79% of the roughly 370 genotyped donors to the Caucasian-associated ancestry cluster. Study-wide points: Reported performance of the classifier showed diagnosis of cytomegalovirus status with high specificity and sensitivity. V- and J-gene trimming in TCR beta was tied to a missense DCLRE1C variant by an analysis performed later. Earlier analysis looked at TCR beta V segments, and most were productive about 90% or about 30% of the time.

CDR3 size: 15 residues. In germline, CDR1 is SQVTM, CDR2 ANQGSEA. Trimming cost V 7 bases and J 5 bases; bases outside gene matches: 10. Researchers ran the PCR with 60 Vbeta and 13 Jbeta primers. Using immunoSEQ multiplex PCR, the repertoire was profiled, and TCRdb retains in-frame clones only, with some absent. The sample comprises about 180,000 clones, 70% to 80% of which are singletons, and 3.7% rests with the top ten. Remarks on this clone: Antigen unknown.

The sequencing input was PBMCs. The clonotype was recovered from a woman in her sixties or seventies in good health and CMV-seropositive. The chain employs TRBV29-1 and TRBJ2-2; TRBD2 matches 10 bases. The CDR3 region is CSALTSGMGTGELFF. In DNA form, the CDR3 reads TGCAGCGCCCTTACTAGCGGGATGGGGACCGGGGAGCTGTTTTTT.